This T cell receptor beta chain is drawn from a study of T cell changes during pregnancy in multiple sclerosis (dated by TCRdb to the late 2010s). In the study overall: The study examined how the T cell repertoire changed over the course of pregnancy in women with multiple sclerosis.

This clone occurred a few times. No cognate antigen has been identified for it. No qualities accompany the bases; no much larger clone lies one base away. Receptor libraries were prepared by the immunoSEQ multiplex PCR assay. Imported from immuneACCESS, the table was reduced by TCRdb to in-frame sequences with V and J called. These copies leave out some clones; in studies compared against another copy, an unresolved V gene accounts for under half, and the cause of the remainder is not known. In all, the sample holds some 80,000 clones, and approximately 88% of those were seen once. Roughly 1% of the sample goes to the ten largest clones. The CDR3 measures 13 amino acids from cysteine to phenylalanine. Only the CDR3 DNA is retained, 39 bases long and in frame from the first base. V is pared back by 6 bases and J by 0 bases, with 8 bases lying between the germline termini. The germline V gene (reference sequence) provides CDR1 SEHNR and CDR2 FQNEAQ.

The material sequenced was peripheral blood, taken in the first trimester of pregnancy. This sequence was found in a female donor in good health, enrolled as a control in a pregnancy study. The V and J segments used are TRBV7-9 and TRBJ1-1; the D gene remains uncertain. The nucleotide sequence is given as TGTGCCAGCAGTTCCACGGTGAACACTGAAGCTTTCTTT. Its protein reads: CASSSTVNTEAFF.